This T cell receptor beta chain was identified in a study of cytomegalovirus exposure and HLA in healthy donors. Study-wide findings and caveats: Cytomegalovirus status was reportedly diagnosed by the classifier with high specificity and sensitivity. 150 or so TCR beta chains were listed as cytomegalovirus-associated. Most TCR sequences were seen very rarely across donors, but some public TCRs occurred in many.

Germline V gene lookup returns CDR1 MNHEY and CDR2 SMNVEV (reference sequence). The CDR3 is made up of 17 amino acids. Trimming removed 1 base at V and 1 base at J, with 16 bases between. In the case of this clone: Its target is unknown.

Measured with immunoSEQ multiplex PCR; TCRdb has only the in-frame clones, and not every one. The top ten hold almost 1.5% of the sample, which has 150,000 to 200,000 clones, roughly 82% seen once. From the approximately 120-subject validation cohort, which was separate from the approximately 670-subject first cohort, the donors were drawn. This chain joins TRBV27 and TRBJ1-2, with no clear D. This clonotype was obtained from a woman aged 18-29 years in good health and CMV-seronegative. The sample was PBMCs. The CDR3 sequence: CASSLLFRFVVNYGYTF. Written as DNA, the CDR3 is TGTGCCAGCAGTTTATTGTTCCGGTTCGTGGTTAACTATGGCTACACCTTC.